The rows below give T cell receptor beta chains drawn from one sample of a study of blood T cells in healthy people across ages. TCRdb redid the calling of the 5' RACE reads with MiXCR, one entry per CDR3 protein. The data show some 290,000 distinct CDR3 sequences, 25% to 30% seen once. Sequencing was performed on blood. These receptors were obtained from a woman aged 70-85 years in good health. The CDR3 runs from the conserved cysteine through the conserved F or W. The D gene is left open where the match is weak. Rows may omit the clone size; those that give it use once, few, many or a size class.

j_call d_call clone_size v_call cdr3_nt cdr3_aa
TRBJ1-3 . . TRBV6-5 TGTGCCAGCAGTTACGGGGGGGCCCTCTCTGGAAACACCATATATTTT CASSYGGALSGNTIYF
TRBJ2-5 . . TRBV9 TGTGCCAGCAGCCGACGGCCCTCTGAAGAGACCCAGTACTTC CASSRRPSEETQYF
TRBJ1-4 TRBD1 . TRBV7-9 TGTGCCAGCAGCTTAGATCCGGGACAGGGGAAGGAAAAACTGTTTTTT CASSLDPGQGKEKLFF
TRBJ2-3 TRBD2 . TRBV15 TGTGCCACCAGCAGGGGAGGGGACACAGATACGCAGTATTTT CATSRGGDTDTQYF
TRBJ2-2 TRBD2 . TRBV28 TGTGCCAGCAGTTTTGCGGGAGGGGTAACCGGGGAGCTGTTTTTT CASSFAGGVTGELFF
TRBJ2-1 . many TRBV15 TGTGCCACCAGCACCCGGGCTAGCGTTTACAATGAGCAGTTCTTC CATSTRASVYNEQFF
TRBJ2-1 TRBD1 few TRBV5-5 TGTGCCAGCAGCACTGAAGGACAGGGGGCCTCCTACAATGAGCAGTTCTTC CASSTEGQGASYNEQFF
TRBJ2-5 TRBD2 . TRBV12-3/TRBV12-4 TGTGCCAGCAGAATGCGGGCGGGAGGGGAGACCCAGTACTTC CASRMRAGGETQYF
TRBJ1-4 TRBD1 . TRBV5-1 TGCGCCAGCAGCCAGGGACAGCTCAATGAAAAACTGTTTTTT CASSQGQLNEKLFF
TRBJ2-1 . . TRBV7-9 TGTGCCAGCAGCTTAAGGGCAGGAACCTACAATGAGCAGTTCTTC CASSLRAGTYNEQFF
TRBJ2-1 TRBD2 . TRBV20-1 TGCAGTGCTAGAGCTAGGACTAGCGGGAGTGGCGAGCAGTTCTTC CSARARTSGSGEQFF
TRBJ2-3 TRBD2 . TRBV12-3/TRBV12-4 TGTGTCAGCAGTTTAGTCCTAGCGGCTACCACAGATACGCAGTATTTT CVSSLVLAATTDTQYF
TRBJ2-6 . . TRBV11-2 TGTGCCAGCAGCTTAGGGGTTTCGGCTGGGGCCAACGTCCTGACTTTC CASSLGVSAGANVLTF
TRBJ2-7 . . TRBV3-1 TGTGCCAGCACGGCCCTGGGCGAGCAGTACTTC CASTALGEQYF
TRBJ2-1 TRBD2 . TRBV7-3 TGTGCCAGCAGCTCCCCTTTAGGAGCGGGAGTAGATAATGAGCAGTTCTTC CASSSPLGAGVDNEQFF
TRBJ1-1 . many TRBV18 TGTGCCAGCTCACGACTACAGGGTTACACTGAAGCTTTCTTT CASSRLQGYTEAFF
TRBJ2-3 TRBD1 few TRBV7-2 TGTGCCAGCAGCCGGACAGGGCGAACAGATACGCAGTATTTT CASSRTGRTDTQYF
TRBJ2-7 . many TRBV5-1 TGCGCCAGCAGCTCCCTACTTCGCAACTACGAGCAGTACTTC CASSSLLRNYEQYF
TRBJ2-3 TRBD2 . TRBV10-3 TGTGCCATCAGCCGCGGGGGTAGCACAGATACGCAGTATTTT CAISRGGSTDTQYF
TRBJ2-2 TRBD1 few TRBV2 TGTGCCAGCAGGCCGGGACAGGGAAGGTCAGGCACCGGGGAGCTGTTTTTT CASRPGQGRSGTGELFF
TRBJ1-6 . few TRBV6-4 TGTGCCAGCAGTGCTACAGTGAATTCACCCCTCCACTTT CASSATVNSPLHF
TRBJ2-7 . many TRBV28 TGTGCCAGCAGTCCGAACGACCGGGACTTTCAGTACTTC CASSPNDRDFQYF
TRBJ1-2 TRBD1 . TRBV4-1 TGCGCCAGCAGCCAAGCCCTGGACAGGGCAAACTATGGCTACACCTTC CASSQALDRANYGYTF
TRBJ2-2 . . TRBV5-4 TGTGCCAGCAGCCCGCGCGGATCCGTGGACACCGGGGAGCTGTTTTTT CASSPRGSVDTGELFF
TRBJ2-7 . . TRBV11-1 TGTGCCAGCAGCTTCAACCGACTTGGGTTCTCCTACGAGCAGTACTTC CASSFNRLGFSYEQYF
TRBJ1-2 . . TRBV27 TGTGCCAGCAGTTTAAGGGATGGGGCTATCTATGGCTACACCTTC CASSLRDGAIYGYTF
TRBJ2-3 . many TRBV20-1 TGCAGTGCTAGGCTCACCACCACAGATACGCAGTATTTT CSARLTTTDTQYF
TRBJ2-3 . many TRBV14 TGTGCCAGCAGCCAAGAGGCCCTCTTGCAGTATTTT CASSQEALLQYF
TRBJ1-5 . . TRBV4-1 TGCGCCAGCAGCCAAGATTCCGCGGCGTACGAGCAGCCCCAGCATTTT CASSQDSAAYEQPQHF
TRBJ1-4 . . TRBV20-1 TGCAGTGCACGGACCGATGAAAAACTGTTTTTT CSARTDEKLFF
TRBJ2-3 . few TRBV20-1 TGCAGCCCCAGGGCATCTCTCAAAGATACGCAGTATTTT CSPRASLKDTQYF
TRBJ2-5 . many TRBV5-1 TGCGCCAGCAGCTTGGCATTAGGGGGGACCCAGTACTTC CASSLALGGTQYF
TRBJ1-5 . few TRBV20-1 TGCAGTGCTAGATACGGGAACCAGCCCCAGCATTTT CSARYGNQPQHF
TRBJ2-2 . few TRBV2 TGTGCCAGCAGGGGGGGAAGACTAGCGAACACCGGGGAGCTGTTTTTT CASRGGRLANTGELFF
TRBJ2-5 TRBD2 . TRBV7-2 TGTGCCAGCAGCGCCGGGGGGGGTGTTGAGACCCAGTACTTC CASSAGGGVETQYF
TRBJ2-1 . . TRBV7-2 TGTGCCAGCAGCTTAGGTCGGGGGGCGCTGGGCAATGAGCAGTTCTTC CASSLGRGALGNEQFF
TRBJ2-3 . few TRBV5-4 TGTGCCAGCAGCTTGAGTACAGGATCTGGCACAGATACGCAGTATTTT CASSLSTGSGTDTQYF
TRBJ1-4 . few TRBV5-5 TGTGCCAGCAGCTTATCAGGGGACGGTAATGAAAAACTGTTTTTT CASSLSGDGNEKLFF
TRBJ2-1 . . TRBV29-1 TGCAGCGTAGGTAAATTAGTCAATGAGCAGTTCTTC CSVGKLVNEQFF
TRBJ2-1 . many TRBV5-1 TGCGCCAGCAGCTTGGGTGAAGGGGGCTACAATGAGCAGTTCTTC CASSLGEGGYNEQFF
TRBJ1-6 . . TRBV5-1 TGCGCCAGCAGCTTGGACTCCTATAATTCACCCCTCCACTTT CASSLDSYNSPLHF
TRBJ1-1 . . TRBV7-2 TGTGCCAGCAGCTCGGGCCAGCGGGGCTATCACACTGAAGCTTTCTTT CASSSGQRGYHTEAFF
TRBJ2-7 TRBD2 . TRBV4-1 TGCGCCAGCAGCCACCTAGCGGGAATCTACGAGCAGTACTTC CASSHLAGIYEQYF
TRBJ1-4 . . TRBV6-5 TGTGCCAGCAGTTCAAACTATGAAAAACTGTTTTTT CASSSNYEKLFF
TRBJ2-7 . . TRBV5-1 TGCGCCAGCAGCTTGGGAGACCCCCTCTACGAGCAGTACTTC CASSLGDPLYEQYF
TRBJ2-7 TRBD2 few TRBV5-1 TGCGCCAGCAGCCTCGGGGAGGGCGGGAGTCTCTCCTACGAGCAGTACTTC CASSLGEGGSLSYEQYF
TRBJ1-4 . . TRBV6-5 TGTGCCAGCAGTCTCCTTTACGAGCGGGAAAAACTGTTTTTT CASSLLYEREKLFF
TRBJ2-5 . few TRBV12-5 TGTGCTAGTGGTTTGGGCTGGGGCCAAGAGACCCAGTACTTC CASGLGWGQETQYF
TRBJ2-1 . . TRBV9 TGTGCCAGCAGCCCCCACGCTGGTGAGCAGTTCTTC CASSPHAGEQFF
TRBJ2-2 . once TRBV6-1 TGTGCCAGCAGACACGGCTCCTCGAACACCGGGGAGCTGTTTTTT CASRHGSSNTGELFF
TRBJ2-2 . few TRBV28 TGTGCCACTCAAACGACCGGGGAGCTGTTTTTT CATQTTGELFF
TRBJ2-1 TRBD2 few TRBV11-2 TGTGCCAGCAGCTTGGCTAGAGCGGGAGGGCCTAATAATGAGCAGTTCTTC CASSLARAGGPNNEQFF
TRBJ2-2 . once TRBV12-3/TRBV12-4 TGTGCCAGCAGTTTCTACAGTACCACCACCGGGGAGCTGTTTTTT CASSFYSTTTGELFF
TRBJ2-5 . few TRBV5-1 TGCGCCAGCAGACTTACCCCGACGCGGCAAGAGACCCAGTACTTC CASRLTPTRQETQYF
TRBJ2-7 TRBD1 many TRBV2 TGTGCCAGCAGGGCCCTTGGGACAGGGAGTGTGCAGTACTTC CASRALGTGSVQYF